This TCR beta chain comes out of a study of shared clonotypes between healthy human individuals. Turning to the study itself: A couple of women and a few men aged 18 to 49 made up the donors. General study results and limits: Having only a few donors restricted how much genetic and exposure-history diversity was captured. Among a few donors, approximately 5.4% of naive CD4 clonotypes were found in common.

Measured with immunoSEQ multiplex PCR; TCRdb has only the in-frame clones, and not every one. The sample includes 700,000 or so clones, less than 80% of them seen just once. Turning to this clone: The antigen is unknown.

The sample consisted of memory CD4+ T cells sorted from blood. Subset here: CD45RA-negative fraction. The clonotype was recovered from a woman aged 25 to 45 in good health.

CDR3 sequence: CASVLRFAGNTEAFF. DNA of the CDR3: TGTGCCAGCGTTCTTAGGTTCGCAGGGAACACTGAAGCTTTCTTT. The chain couples TRBV6-1 to TRBJ1-1, with D hard to call. The CDR3 sequence is 15 residues long. The V and J ends lost 8 bases and 1 base respectively, with 17 bases between them. Germline assignment: CDR1 MNHNS and CDR2 SASEGT.